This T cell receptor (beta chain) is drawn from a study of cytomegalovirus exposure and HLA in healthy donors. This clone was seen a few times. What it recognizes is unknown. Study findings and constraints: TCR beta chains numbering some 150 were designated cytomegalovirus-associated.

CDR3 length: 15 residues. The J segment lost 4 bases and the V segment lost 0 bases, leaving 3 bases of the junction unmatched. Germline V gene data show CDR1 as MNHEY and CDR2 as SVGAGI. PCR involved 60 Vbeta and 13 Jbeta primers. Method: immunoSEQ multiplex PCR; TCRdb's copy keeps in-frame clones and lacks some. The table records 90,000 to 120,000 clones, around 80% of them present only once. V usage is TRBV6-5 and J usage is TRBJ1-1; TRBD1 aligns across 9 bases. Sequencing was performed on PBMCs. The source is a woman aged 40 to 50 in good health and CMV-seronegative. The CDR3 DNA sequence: TGTGCCAGCAGTTACTCGGGACAGGGTACCACTGAAGCTTTCTTT. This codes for CASSYSGQGTTEAFF.